A selection of T cell receptor beta chains follows, all from one sample in a study of cytomegalovirus exposure and HLA in healthy donors. This table comes from immunoSEQ multiplex PCR, and its TCRdb copy is limited to in-frame clones, with some not included. The sample yields 70,000 to 95,000 clones, around 74% seen once. Sequenced: PBMCs. The receptors stem from a man aged 25-40 years in good health and CMV-seropositive. Both conserved end residues are part of each CDR3. The order of the fields is J gene, V gene, clone size, CDR3 length, D gene, CDR3 protein, CDR3 DNA. A D gene is named only where the DNA matches it firmly. For some rows the clone size is stated as once, few or many, or as a class when expanded; others skip it.

J gene: TRBJ2-7
V gene: TRBV2
clone size: .
CDR3 length: 13
D gene: .
CDR3 protein: CASSAYGSYEQYF
CDR3 DNA: TGTGCCAGCAGTGCTTACGGCTCCTACGAGCAGTACTTC

J gene: TRBJ1-2
V gene: TRBV29-1
clone size: .
CDR3 length: 12
D gene: .
CDR3 protein: CSAPRGDYGYTF
CDR3 DNA: TGCAGCGCCCCTCGGGGAGACTATGGCTACACCTTC

J gene: TRBJ2-7
V gene: TRBV18
clone size: .
CDR3 length: 13
D gene: .
CDR3 protein: CASSPQGAGEQYF
CDR3 DNA: TGTGCCAGCTCACCACAGGGGGCGGGGGAGCAGTACTTC

J gene: TRBJ1-6
V gene: TRBV7-9
clone size: .
CDR3 length: 16
D gene: .
CDR3 protein: CASSLLGGGDNSPLHF
CDR3 DNA: TGTGCCAGCAGCTTACTCGGCGGAGGGGACAATTCACCCCTCCACTTT

J gene: TRBJ2-7
V gene: TRBV4-2
clone size: .
CDR3 length: 16
D gene: TRBD1
CDR3 protein: CASSQERTGGVYEQYF
CDR3 DNA: TGTGCCAGCAGCCAAGAAAGGACAGGGGGTGTCTACGAGCAGTACTTC

J gene: TRBJ1-6
V gene: TRBV5-1
clone size: .
CDR3 length: 13
D gene: .
CDR3 protein: CASRGGDNSPLHF
CDR3 DNA: TGCGCCAGCAGGGGTGGAGATAATTCACCCCTCCACTTT

J gene: TRBJ1-1
V gene: TRBV5-1
clone size: .
CDR3 length: 14
D gene: .
CDR3 protein: CASSLEGMNTEAFF
CDR3 DNA: TGCGCCAGCAGCTTGGAGGGGATGAACACTGAAGCTTTCTTT

J gene: TRBJ2-7
V gene: TRBV4-1
clone size: .
CDR3 length: 13
D gene: TRBD1
CDR3 protein: CASSHGQGYEQYF
CDR3 DNA: TGCGCCAGCAGCCATGGACAGGGTTACGAGCAGTACTTC

J gene: TRBJ1-1
V gene: TRBV7-9
clone size: once
CDR3 length: 15
D gene: .
CDR3 protein: CASSYREGGGTEAFF
CDR3 DNA: TGTGCCAGCAGCTACCGCGAGGGAGGAGGCACTGAAGCTTTCTTT

J gene: TRBJ1-1
V gene: TRBV6-5
clone size: .
CDR3 length: 11
D gene: .
CDR3 protein: CASSHRAEAFF
CDR3 DNA: TGTGCCAGCAGTCACAGGGCTGAGGCTTTCTTT

J gene: TRBJ1-5
V gene: TRBV30
clone size: few
CDR3 length: 14
D gene: .
CDR3 protein: CAWSTGNGNQPQHF
CDR3 DNA: TGTGCCTGGAGTACAGGCAACGGCAATCAGCCCCAGCATTTT

J gene: TRBJ1-2
V gene: TRBV20-1
clone size: .
CDR3 length: 11
D gene: .
CDR3 protein: CSARDLGGYTF
CDR3 DNA: TGCAGTGCTAGAGATCTCGGGGGCTACACCTTC

J gene: TRBJ1-1
V gene: TRBV5-1
clone size: .
CDR3 length: 17
D gene: .
CDR3 protein: CASSPATGYRTNTEAFF
CDR3 DNA: TGCGCCAGCAGCCCAGCGACGGGGTATCGGACGAACACTGAAGCTTTCTTT

J gene: TRBJ1-5
V gene: TRBV4-1
clone size: .
CDR3 length: 14
D gene: TRBD1
CDR3 protein: CASSQDRGNQPQHF
CDR3 DNA: TGCGCCAGCAGCCAGGACAGGGGAAATCAGCCCCAGCATTTT

J gene: TRBJ1-4
V gene: TRBV7-8
clone size: .
CDR3 length: 16
D gene: .
CDR3 protein: CASSLAGGALNEKLFF
CDR3 DNA: TGTGCCAGCAGCTTAGCGGGGGGGGCACTTAATGAAAAACTGTTTTTT

J gene: TRBJ1-6
V gene: TRBV5-6
clone size: .
CDR3 length: 14
D gene: .
CDR3 protein: CASSLAQGNSPLHF
CDR3 DNA: TGTGCCAGCAGCTTGGCCCAGGGTAATTCACCCCTCCACTTT

J gene: TRBJ1-6
V gene: TRBV6-1
clone size: once
CDR3 length: 15
D gene: .
CDR3 protein: CASSRGGWSNSPLHF
CDR3 DNA: TGTGCCAGCAGTAGGGGAGGATGGTCGAATTCACCCCTCCACTTT

J gene: TRBJ2-5
V gene: TRBV5-1
clone size: .
CDR3 length: 12
D gene: .
CDR3 protein: CASRVSAETQYF
CDR3 DNA: TGCGCCAGCCGGGTCTCGGCGGAGACCCAGTACTTC

J gene: TRBJ2-7
V gene: TRBV5-6
clone size: .
CDR3 length: 14
D gene: TRBD1
CDR3 protein: CASSFVRGRDEQYF
CDR3 DNA: TGTGCCAGCAGCTTCGTCAGGGGGCGGGACGAGCAGTACTTC

J gene: TRBJ1-1
V gene: TRBV5-1
clone size: .
CDR3 length: 12
D gene: .
CDR3 protein: CASSLVNTEAFF
CDR3 DNA: TGCGCCAGCAGCTTGGTAAACACTGAAGCTTTCTTT

J gene: TRBJ1-1
V gene: TRBV5-1
clone size: .
CDR3 length: 15
D gene: .
CDR3 protein: CASSGSTQKNTEAFF
CDR3 DNA: TGCGCCAGCAGCGGGTCGACACAAAAGAACACTGAAGCTTTCTTT

J gene: TRBJ2-7
V gene: TRBV18
clone size: once
CDR3 length: 16
D gene: .
CDR3 protein: CASSPPSRKEGYEQYF
CDR3 DNA: TGTGCCAGCTCACCACCCTCCCGGAAAGAGGGTTACGAGCAGTACTTC

J gene: TRBJ2-7
V gene: TRBV2
clone size: .
CDR3 length: 14
D gene: TRBD1
CDR3 protein: CASSVWTGPYEQYF
CDR3 DNA: TGTGCCAGCAGTGTATGGACAGGGCCTTACGAGCAGTACTTC

J gene: TRBJ2-3
V gene: TRBV2
clone size: .
CDR3 length: 14
D gene: .
CDR3 protein: CASSVLVGTDTQYF
CDR3 DNA: TGTGCCAGCAGCGTACTAGTGGGCACAGATACGCAGTATTTT

J gene: TRBJ2-1
V gene: TRBV14
clone size: .
CDR3 length: 13
D gene: TRBD2
CDR3 protein: CASSRGREVEQFF
CDR3 DNA: TGTGCCAGCAGCCGGGGGCGGGAGGTTGAGCAGTTCTTC

J gene: TRBJ1-6
V gene: TRBV9
clone size: .
CDR3 length: 15
D gene: TRBD1
CDR3 protein: CASSQHTGVFSPLHF
CDR3 DNA: TGTGCCAGCAGCCAGCACACAGGGGTATTTTCACCCCTCCACTTT

J gene: TRBJ1-6
V gene: TRBV14
clone size: medium-sized
CDR3 length: 15
D gene: .
CDR3 protein: CASSPTNSYNSPLHF
CDR3 DNA: TGTGCCAGCTCCCCAACTAACTCCTATAATTCACCCCTCCACTTT

J gene: TRBJ2-2
V gene: TRBV7-7
clone size: .
CDR3 length: 17
D gene: TRBD1
CDR3 protein: CASSPLGGTGRTGELFF
CDR3 DNA: TGTGCCAGCAGCCCTCTTGGTGGGACAGGGAGAACCGGGGAGCTGTTTTTT

J gene: TRBJ1-2
V gene: TRBV27
clone size: .
CDR3 length: 12
D gene: TRBD1
CDR3 protein: CASTTGGAGYTF
CDR3 DNA: TGTGCCAGCACCACAGGGGGGGCTGGCTACACCTTC

J gene: TRBJ2-1
V gene: TRBV5-1
clone size: .
CDR3 length: 16
D gene: .
CDR3 protein: CASSLGRTSSYNEQFF
CDR3 DNA: TGCGCCAGCAGCTTGGGCAGAACTAGCTCCTACAATGAGCAGTTCTTC

J gene: TRBJ1-1
V gene: TRBV5-5
clone size: .
CDR3 length: 14
D gene: .
CDR3 protein: CASSRGHLNTEAFF
CDR3 DNA: TGTGCCAGCAGCCGGGGACACCTGAACACTGAAGCTTTCTTT

J gene: TRBJ1-3
V gene: TRBV30
clone size: .
CDR3 length: 17
D gene: .
CDR3 protein: CAWSPKPTGYHGNTIYF
CDR3 DNA: TGTGCCTGGAGCCCCAAACCTACAGGGTACCATGGAAACACCATATATTTT

J gene: TRBJ2-3
V gene: TRBV27
clone size: .
CDR3 length: 12
D gene: .
CDR3 protein: CASSPDWNTQYF
CDR3 DNA: TGTGCCAGCAGTCCGGACTGGAACACGCAGTATTTT

J gene: TRBJ2-7
V gene: TRBV7-6
clone size: .
CDR3 length: 16
D gene: TRBD2
CDR3 protein: CASSLEILAGAYEQYF
CDR3 DNA: TGTGCCAGCAGCTTAGAAATATTAGCGGGGGCCTACGAGCAGTACTTC

J gene: TRBJ1-1
V gene: TRBV7-9
clone size: few
CDR3 length: 13
D gene: .
CDR3 protein: CAGETAMNTEAFF
CDR3 DNA: TGTGCCGGTGAGACAGCTATGAACACTGAAGCTTTCTTT

J gene: TRBJ2-5
V gene: TRBV7-7
clone size: .
CDR3 length: 16
D gene: TRBD1
CDR3 protein: CASSSYRDRGRETQYF
CDR3 DNA: TGTGCTAGCAGCTCCTACCGGGACAGGGGGAGAGAGACCCAGTACTTC

J gene: TRBJ2-2
V gene: TRBV19
clone size: .
CDR3 length: 17
D gene: TRBD1
CDR3 protein: CASTAGGQGSNTGELFF
CDR3 DNA: TGTGCCAGTACCGCCGGGGGACAGGGTTCGAACACCGGGGAGCTGTTTTTT

J gene: TRBJ2-7
V gene: TRBV6-1
clone size: few
CDR3 length: 14
D gene: TRBD1
CDR3 protein: CASRAGTGARDQYF
CDR3 DNA: TGTGCCAGCAGGGCCGGGACAGGCGCCCGAGATCAGTACTTC

J gene: TRBJ1-1
V gene: TRBV28
clone size: .
CDR3 length: 16
D gene: .
CDR3 protein: CASRPGLGGATTEAFF
CDR3 DNA: TGTGCCAGCAGACCCGGTCTGGGGGGGGCCACCACTGAAGCTTTCTTT

J gene: TRBJ2-7
V gene: TRBV14
clone size: .
CDR3 length: 17
D gene: TRBD1
CDR3 protein: CASSQDHFGTGVGEQYF
CDR3 DNA: TGTGCCAGCAGCCAAGACCATTTCGGGACAGGGGTAGGCGAGCAGTACTTC

J gene: TRBJ2-3
V gene: TRBV28
clone size: few
CDR3 length: 15
D gene: TRBD1
CDR3 protein: CASSGGQGVTDTQYF
CDR3 DNA: TGTGCCAGCAGTGGAGGACAGGGGGTAACCGATACGCAGTATTTT

J gene: TRBJ2-1
V gene: TRBV9
clone size: .
CDR3 length: 12
D gene: .
CDR3 protein: CASSGVSNEQFF
CDR3 DNA: TGTGCCAGCAGCGGAGTATCCAATGAGCAGTTCTTC

J gene: TRBJ1-2
V gene: TRBV6-5
clone size: .
CDR3 length: 14
D gene: .
CDR3 protein: CASSYSKGRYGYTF
CDR3 DNA: TGTGCCAGCAGTTACTCGAAAGGGAGGTATGGCTACACCTTC

J gene: TRBJ2-2
V gene: TRBV30
clone size: .
CDR3 length: 15
D gene: .
CDR3 protein: CAWSGDPTGTGELFF
CDR3 DNA: TGTGCCTGGAGTGGAGACCCGACGGGCACCGGGGAGCTGTTTTTT

J gene: TRBJ2-1
V gene: TRBV4-3
clone size: few
CDR3 length: 15
D gene: TRBD1
CDR3 protein: CASSPRTGDYNEQFF
CDR3 DNA: TGCGCCAGCAGCCCCCGGACAGGGGATTACAATGAGCAGTTCTTC

J gene: TRBJ1-3
V gene: TRBV12-5
clone size: .
CDR3 length: 15
D gene: .
CDR3 protein: CASGLEQGAGNTIYF
CDR3 DNA: TGTGCTAGTGGTTTGGAACAGGGTGCTGGAAACACCATATATTTT

J gene: TRBJ2-5
V gene: TRBV7-9
clone size: .
CDR3 length: 15
D gene: TRBD1
CDR3 protein: CASSRGQGYQETQHF
CDR3 DNA: TGTGCCAGCAGCCGGGGACAGGGCTACCAAGAGACCCAGCACTTC